Following are 32 T cell receptor beta chains from one sample sequenced in a study of blood T cell repertoires in COVID-19. Clones were sequenced by immunoSEQ multiplex PCR, and TCRdb holds only the in-frame ones, with some missing. Counted here are tens of thousands of clones, around 90% occurring once; the ten biggest clones make up approximately 4.3%. Specimen: peripheral blood. Every receptor here comes from a man aged 55 to 69 with acute or convalescent COVID-19.

This clone was observed a few times. V gene TRBV27 combines with J gene TRBJ2-2, with a weak D call TRBD1 (6 bases). V dropped 7 bases and J dropped 6 bases, with 27 bases sitting between them. CDR3 size: 18 residues. Germline V gene data show CDR1 as MNHEY and CDR2 as SMNVEV (reference sequence). The CDR3: CASTPTTKGEIGPGELFF. The CDR3 DNA reads TGTGCCAGCACTCCTACGACAAAGGGGGAAATCGGCCCCGGGGAGCTGTTTTTT.

This clone has a single count. The gene calls are TRBV27 and TRBJ1-2; 7 positions match TRBD1. CDR1 is MNHEY and CDR2 is SMNVEV in the germline V gene (reference sequence). After removal of 6 bases from V and 2 bases from J, the junction contained 12 bases not matched to a gene. CDR3 length equals 16 residues. CDR3 in DNA: TGTGCCAGCAGCATGGGGCCGACAGGGCGGAACTATGGCTACACCTTC. Protein sequence: CASSMGPTGRNYGYTF.

The chain is built from TRBV5-6 and TRBJ1-5; D not certain. This CDR3 has 13 residues. Deletions cut 0 bases from V and 4 bases from J, with 5 bases between. Germline loops: CDR1 SGHDT, CDR2 YYEEEE. CDR3 DNA: TGTGCCAGCAGCTTGGGGCAGAATCAGCCCCAGCATTTT. The encoded protein is CASSLGQNQPQHF.

This chain connects TRBV24-1 to TRBJ2-1; 9 bases match TRBD1. Germline assignment: CDR1 KGHDR and CDR2 SFDVKD. The CDR3 is made up of 16 amino acids. After removal of 4 bases from V and 0 bases from J, the junction contained 3 bases not matched to a gene. The CDR3 here is CATSDSGQGSYNEQFF. CDR3 DNA: TGTGCCACCAGTGACTCGGGACAGGGCTCCTACAATGAGCAGTTCTTC.

Written as DNA, the CDR3 is TGTGCCAGCAGCTTACTAGCGTCAGATACGCAGTATTTT. Protein: CASSLLASDTQYF. This chain connects TRBV7-8 to TRBJ2-3; the D gene is possibly TRBD2 (6 bases). The CDR3 totals 13 residues. Trimming shortened V by 2 bases and J by 4 bases, and 7 bases separated the two germline ends. Germline V gene sequence: CDR1 SGHVS, CDR2 FQNEAQ. Based on the CDR3 plus reference TRBV7-8 and TRBJ2-3, the full variable domain is GAGVSQSPRYKVAKRGQDVALRCDPISGHVSLFWYQQALGQGPEFLTYFQNEAQLDKSGLPSDRFFAERPEGSVSTLKIQRTQQEDSAVYLCASSLLASDTQYFGPGTRLTVL.

The V call is TRBV6-6, the J call TRBJ2-1; 8 bases align to TRBD1. This CDR3 has 15 residues. The junction had 6 bases not matched to a gene; V was cut back by 8 bases and J by 0 bases. CDR1 is MNHNY and CDR2 is SVGAGI in the germline V gene (reference sequence). CDR3 nucleotides: TGTGCCAGCCGAAGGACAGGGAGCTCCTACAATGAGCAGTTCTTC. Its protein product is CASRRTGSSYNEQFF.

This chain connects TRBV6-5 to TRBJ2-2; TRBD2 agrees at 7 bases. Trimming took 8 bases from V and 6 from J; bases not matched to a gene: 6. The CDR3 totals 13 residues. CDR1 and CDR2 from the germline V gene are MNHEY and SVGAGI. The chain's CDR3 is CASRREYAGELFF. The CDR3 coding sequence is TGTGCCAGCCGGCGGGAGTACGCCGGGGAGCTGTTTTTT.

The CDR3 DNA sequence: TGTGCCAGCTCCCGAGGATTAAACACCGGGGAGCTGTTTTTT. Translated, it gives CASSRGLNTGELFF. This rearrangement joins TRBV18 to TRBJ2-2; no clear D gene. Trimming removed 6 bases from V and 2 bases from J, with 10 bases in between. The CDR3 is 14 amino acids. Looked up from germline, CDR1 is KGHSH and CDR2 is LQKENI.

The rearrangement uses TRBV14 and TRBJ2-2, with 7 bases fitting TRBD1. Per germline, CDR1 SGHDN and CDR2 FVKESK. The CDR3 runs to 17 residues. Germline trimming cut 4 bases from V and 1 base from J; bases unmatched to any gene: 9. CDR3 amino acids: CASSPRLGQQNTGELFF. The CDR3 region has the DNA TGTGCCAGCAGCCCCCGGCTGGGACAGCAGAACACCGGGGAGCTGTTTTTT.

The chain couples TRBV5-8 to TRBJ1-6; TRBD1 agrees at 12 bases. The CDR3 has 16 residues. With 4 bases clipped from V and 7 bases from J, the junction kept 6 bases outside the gene matches. Germline V lookup: CDR1 SGHTS, CDR2 YDEGEE. CDR3 bases: TGTGCCAGCAGCCTGGGACAGGGGGCGCGCAATTCACCCCTCCACTTT. Encoded protein: CASSLGQGARNSPLHF.

The rearrangement links TRBV5-5 to TRBJ2-7; D possibly corresponds to TRBD1 (5 bases). CDR1 and CDR2 from the germline V gene are SGHKS and YYEKEE (reference sequence). V was shortened by 0 bases and J by 1 base, with 8 bases between the two germline ends. The CDR3 extends over 14 amino acids. The CDR3 bases are TGTGCCAGCAGCTTGGTGGGGCGTTCCTACGAGCAGTACTTC. It yields the protein CASSLVGRSYEQYF. Full variable domain (outside the CDR3, taken from reference TRBV5-5 and TRBJ2-7): DAGVTQSPTHLIKTRGQQVTLRCSPISGHKSVSWYQQVLGQGPQFIFQYYEKEERGRGNFPDRFSARQFPNYSSELNVNALLLGDSALYLCASSLVGRSYEQYFGPGTRLTVT.

The chain links TRBV27 to TRBJ2-1; TRBD2 aligns across 7 bases. The CDR3 runs to 14 residues. CDR1 is MNHEY, CDR2 SMNVEV, per germline (reference sequence). With V trimmed by 8 bases and J by 7 bases, 11 bases remained unmatched. CDR3 protein: CASRGRENLNEQFF. In DNA form, the CDR3 reads TGTGCCAGCCGGGGGAGGGAGAACCTTAATGAGCAGTTCTTC.

This chain uses TRBV6-5 with TRBJ2-7, with 7 bases matching TRBD1. Germline CDR1 is MNHEY and CDR2 is SVGAGI. V lost 6 bases and J lost 2; bases outside the gene matches: 10. The CDR3 totals 15 residues. The CDR3 region has the DNA TGTGCCAGCAGCCAGCGACAGGGAAAGACCTACGAGCAGTACTTC. Its translation is CASSQRQGKTYEQYF.

The table lists this clone with a few counts. The V gene is TRBV27, the J gene TRBJ1-4; TRBD1 matches at 9 bases. This CDR3 is built from 16 residues. Unmatched junction bases numbered 10, after V lost 6 bases and J lost 5 bases. Germline V gene lookup returns CDR1 MNHEY and CDR2 SMNVEV (reference sequence). The CDR3, as DNA: TGTGCCAGCAGGGGACAGGGAGTTAGGTCGAATGAAAAACTGTTTTTT. Translated, it gives CASRGQGVRSNEKLFF. Complete variable domain (other parts from reference TRBV27 and TRBJ1-4): EAQVTQNPRYLITVTGKKLTVTCSQNMNHEYMSWYRQDPGLGLRQIYYSMNVEVTDKGDVPEGYKVSRKEKRNFPLILESPSPNQTSLYFCASRGQGVRSNEKLFFGSGTQLSVL.

In DNA, the CDR3 is TGTGCCAGCAGCCGAACCGGGACTAAGAGCCCAGATACGCAGTATTTT. Residues: CASSRTGTKSPDTQYF. The V gene is TRBV3-1 (or the pseudogene TRBV3-2), the J gene TRBJ2-3; 7 bases are a match to TRBD2. V trimming: 4 bases; J trimming: 4 bases; junction bases outside the gene matches: 11. Looked up from germline, CDR1 is LGHDT and CDR2 is YNNKEL (reference sequence). CDR3 size: 16 residues.

This clone was picked up one time. The J gene is TRBJ1-2, the V gene TRBV28; D is uncertain. V gave up 6 bases and J gave up 4 bases, with 18 bases separating them. Germline V gives CDR1 MDHEN, CDR2 SYDVKM. CDR3 size: 15 residues. The CDR3 loop is CASSSPMTYPYGYTF. Written as DNA, the CDR3 is TGTGCCAGCAGCTCCCCAATGACTTACCCCTATGGCTACACCTTC.

V usage is TRBV19 and J usage is TRBJ2-6; D remains unclear. In germline, CDR1 is LNHDA, CDR2 SQIVND (reference sequence). The ends were cut back, 3 bases at V and 5 bases at J, with 5 bases in the middle. This CDR3 is 13 amino acids long. The CDR3 protein is CASSISWANVLTF. CDR3 nucleotide sequence: TGTGCCAGTAGTATTTCGTGGGCCAACGTCCTGACTTTC.

The V gene is TRBV7-3, the J gene TRBJ2-3; TRBD2 is a possible D gene (5 bases). Per the germline V gene, CDR1 is SGHTA and CDR2 is FQGTGA. CDR3 length equals 13 residues. V was shortened by 5 bases and J by 4 bases, with 10 bases between the two germline ends. The CDR3 loop reads CASSPGGSDTQYF. The CDR3 region has the DNA TGTGCCAGCAGCCCGGGCGGGTCAGATACGCAGTATTTT.

The chain is built from TRBV24-1 and TRBJ2-2, with 10 bases fitting TRBD1. This CDR3 has 16 residues. CDR1 is KGHDR, CDR2 SFDVKD, per germline. The V gene end was trimmed by 6 bases and the J gene end by 6 bases; junction bases not matched to a gene: 9. The CDR3 loop reads CATSRAGTGVAGELFF. The CDR3 region has the DNA TGTGCCACCAGTCGCGCCGGGACAGGGGTGGCCGGGGAGCTGTTTTTT.

This chain links TRBV7-2 with TRBJ2-7; D may be TRBD2 (6 bases). Trimming took 5 bases from V and 5 from J, leaving 16 bases between them. This CDR3 has 14 amino acids. CDR1 and CDR2 (germline): SGHTA, FQGNSA. CDR3 nucleotides: TGTGCCAGCAGCCCGACTAGATGGGGCCACGAGCAGTACTTC. This encodes CASSPTRWGHEQYF.

V gene TRBV5-1 combines with J gene TRBJ2-3; 7 nucleotides align to TRBD2. CDR1 is SGHRS, CDR2 YFSETQ, per germline. The length of the CDR3 is 16 residues. Trimming at V came to 0 bases and at J to 4 bases, leaving 8 bases not matched to a gene. For the CDR3, the DNA is TGCGCCAGCAGCTTGGCCACGGGGGAGGGTTCAGATACGCAGTATTTT. Amino acids: CASSLATGEGSDTQYF.

V usage is TRBV18 and J usage is TRBJ2-7; 10 bases agree with TRBD2. The CDR3 has 16 residues. J lost 7 bases, V lost 4 bases, and 13 bases had no gene match. Germline assignment: CDR1 KGHSH and CDR2 LQKENI. The CDR3 reads CASSLIPLAGVGEQYF. Written as DNA, the CDR3 is TGTGCCAGCTCACTCATACCTCTAGCGGGAGTCGGTGAGCAGTACTTC.

This clone is a singleton in its sample. The chain recombines TRBV27 with TRBJ2-1, with 16 bases lining up with TRBD2. V gave up 7 bases and J gave up 2 bases; unmatched junction bases: 2. Germline V CDR1 and CDR2: MNHEY, SMNVEV (reference sequence). The CDR3 is 16 amino acids. CDR3 residues: CASTGTSGRAYNEQFF. The CDR3 DNA reads as TGTGCCAGCACCGGGACTAGCGGGAGGGCCTACAATGAGCAGTTCTTC.

The rearrangement links TRBV10-3 to TRBJ2-5, with D perhaps matching TRBD2 (6 bases). V lost 0 bases to trimming and J lost 5 bases, with 16 bases between them. Germline V gene sequence: CDR1 ENHRY, CDR2 SYGVKD. The CDR3 runs to 16 residues. The CDR3 loop is CAISESRTSSAETQYF. CDR3 nucleotide sequence: TGTGCCATCAGTGAGTCGAGAACTAGCTCGGCGGAGACCCAGTACTTC.

The chain uses TRBV5-1 and TRBJ2-7; D is unresolved. The germline gives CDR1 SGHRS, CDR2 YFSETQ. Trimming took off 8 bases at V and 0 bases at J, with 18 bases between the two ends. The CDR3 loop spans 15 amino acids. CDR3 nucleotide sequence: TGCGCCAGTTCCACTGGGCACCTAAGCTCCTACGAGCAGTACTTC. Translating it yields CASSTGHLSSYEQYF.

This chain links TRBV2 with TRBJ1-5; D ambiguous. The CDR3 has 14 amino acids. The V gene's germline CDR1 is SNHLY and CDR2 FYNNEI. The germline V and J ends were trimmed by 6 bases and 0 bases, with 9 bases remaining between them. The CDR3 loop is CASRNGLSNQPQHF. The CDR3 DNA is TGTGCCAGCAGGAATGGGCTTAGCAATCAGCCCCAGCATTTT.

The V and J genes are TRBV2 and TRBJ1-3; 11 positions agree with TRBD1. J gave up 0 bases and V 4 bases, and 5 bases lay outside the gene matches. The germline gives CDR1 SNHLY, CDR2 FYNNEI. The CDR3 is 17 amino acids. DNA of the CDR3: TGTGCCAGCAGTGGGGGACAGGGGGATTTCTCTGGAAACACCATATATTTT. The encoded protein is CASSGGQGDFSGNTIYF. Supplemented by reference TRBV2 and TRBJ1-3, the full variable domain reads EPEVTQTPSHQVTQMGQEVILRCVPISNHLYFYWYRQILGQKVEFLVSFYNNEISEKSEIFDDQFSVERPDGSNFTLKIRSTKLEDSAMYFCASSGGQGDFSGNTIYFGEGSWLTVV.

V is TRBV5-1 and J is TRBJ2-3, with 15 nucleotides matching TRBD2. The germline gives CDR1 SGHRS, CDR2 YFSETQ. The CDR3 runs to 18 residues. V gave up 4 bases and J gave up 1 base; unmatched junction bases: 7. The CDR3 sequence: CASSTGLAGGRGTDTQYF. The CDR3 nucleotides are TGCGCCAGCAGCACCGGACTAGCGGGAGGGCGGGGCACAGATACGCAGTATTTT.

The rearrangement uses TRBV9 and TRBJ2-1; 9 nucleotides agree with TRBD2. V trimming: 0 bases; J trimming: 7 bases; junction bases outside the gene matches: 11. Looked up from germline, CDR1 is SGDLS and CDR2 is YYNGEE. The CDR3 loop spans 17 amino acids. The CDR3 nucleotides are TGTGCCAGCAGCGTAGAAGGGGGCGGGAGGGACGTGAATGAGCAGTTCTTC. Encoded protein: CASSVEGGGRDVNEQFF. Combining the CDR3 with reference TRBV9 and TRBJ2-1 gives the whole variable domain DSGVTQTPKHLITATGQRVTLRCSPRSGDLSVYWYQQSLDQGLQFLIQYYNGEERAKGNILERFSAQQFPDLHSELNLSSLELGDSALYFCASSVEGGGRDVNEQFFGPGTRLTVL.

This chain uses TRBV5-4 with TRBJ2-5; possible D gene TRBD1, 6 bases. Germline CDR1 is SGHNT and CDR2 is YYREEE (reference sequence). V lost 5 bases and J lost 3, with 14 bases in between. The CDR3 runs 14 residues. The CDR3 DNA follows: TGTGCCAGCAGTTCCCAACAGGGAGAAGAGACCCAGTACTTC. Translating gives CASSSQQGEETQYF.

The rearrangement joins TRBV3-1 (or the pseudogene TRBV3-2) to TRBJ1-5; tentative D call: TRBD1 (5 bases). CDR1 and CDR2 from the germline V gene are LGHDT and YNNKEL (reference sequence). Trimming left V 4 bases short and J 5 bases short, with 12 bases between. The CDR3 is made up of 14 amino acids. The CDR3 region is CASSPDAGYQPQHF. The DNA of the CDR3 is TGTGCCAGCAGCCCCGATGCAGGGTATCAGCCCCAGCATTTT.

The chain combines TRBV5-1 with TRBJ2-1, with 7 bases lining up with TRBD2. The trim removed 1 base at V and 4 bases at J, leaving 5 bases unmatched. This CDR3 region has 15 residues. In germline, CDR1 is SGHRS, CDR2 YFSETQ. The DNA for the CDR3 is TGCGCCAGCAGCTTGCTGTCTAGCGGATACAATGAGCAGTTCTTC. Amino acid sequence: CASSLLSSGYNEQFF.